The 19 T cell receptor beta chains listed next were all sequenced from one sample in a study of blood T cell repertoires in COVID-19. Produced via immunoSEQ multiplex PCR; TCRdb's table is partial and in-frame only. In the table there are approximately 170,000 clones, under 85% of which are singletons. Sequencing used peripheral blood. Receptor source: an elderly man with COVID-19, enrolled during active disease.

This chain joins TRBV27 and TRBJ2-7, with a weak D call TRBD2 (5 bases). Germline V gene lookup returns CDR1 MNHEY and CDR2 SMNVEV (reference sequence). The V gene lost 3 bases and the J gene lost 4 bases, with 10 bases spanning the gap. This CDR3 spans 13 amino acids. The CDR3 sequence is CASSFGSGYEQYF. DNA for the CDR3: TGTGCCAGCAGTTTTGGGTCGGGGTACGAGCAGTACTTC.

V is TRBV18 and J is TRBJ1-3; 8 nucleotides align to TRBD1. The CDR3 runs 16 residues. Germline V gene lookup returns CDR1 KGHSH and CDR2 LQKENI. J lost 4 bases, V lost 2 bases, and 7 bases had no gene match. This chain's CDR3 is CASSPGGQGYGNTIYF. Here the CDR3 DNA reads TGTGCCAGCTCACCAGGAGGACAGGGTTACGGAAACACCATATATTTT.

This clone was observed a few times. V gene TRBV27 combines with J gene TRBJ1-1; TRBD1 might be the D (6 bases). The CDR3 totals 13 residues. Trimming shortened V by 6 bases and J by 3 bases, and 11 bases separated the two germline ends. Germline V lookup: CDR1 MNHEY, CDR2 SMNVEV (reference sequence). CDR3 in amino acids: CASSPQGYTEAFF. CDR3 in DNA: TGTGCCAGCAGCCCACAGGGCTACACTGAAGCTTTCTTT.

The V gene is TRBV19, the J gene TRBJ1-6, with 8 nucleotides matching TRBD1. V lost 6 bases, J lost 5 bases, and 6 bases stayed unmatched. The germline CDR1 and CDR2 sequences are LNHDA and SQIVND (reference sequence). The CDR3 loop spans 15 amino acids. CDR3 coding DNA: TGTGCCAGTAGCGACAGGGGCCGCGATAATTCACCCCTCCACTTT. Its translation is CASSDRGRDNSPLHF.

V and J are TRBV28 and TRBJ1-4; D remains unclear. Trimming removed 3 bases at V and 4 bases at J, with 12 bases between. Germline V gene data show CDR1 as MDHEN and CDR2 as SYDVKM. CDR3 size: 15 residues. Here the CDR3 DNA reads TGTGCCAGCAGTTTCGCGGGCAGAGGTAATGAAAAACTGTTTTTT. It codes for CASSFAGRGNEKLFF.

The V and J genes are TRBV4-1 and TRBJ1-1, with D hard to call. This CDR3 comprises 14 residues. The germline CDR1 and CDR2 sequences are MGHRA and YSYEKL. V dropped 2 bases and J dropped 0 bases, with 7 bases sitting between them. CDR3 region: CASSQFGVNTEAFF. The CDR3 DNA follows: TGCGCCAGCAGCCAATTCGGAGTGAACACTGAAGCTTTCTTT.

This chain links TRBV19 with TRBJ1-1; possibly TRBD1 for D (6 bases). Per germline, CDR1 LNHDA and CDR2 SQIVND (reference sequence). CDR3 length: 15 amino acids. V lost 3 bases to trimming and J lost 1 base, with 12 bases between them. The CDR3 sequence is CASSIDRTANTEAFF. DNA for the CDR3: TGTGCCAGTAGTATTGATCGGACAGCGAACACTGAAGCTTTCTTT.

The chain couples TRBV28 to TRBJ2-3; D unclear. V was pared by 6 bases and J by 0 bases, with 7 bases between. Germline assignment: CDR1 MDHEN and CDR2 SYDVKM. This CDR3 has 13 amino acids. The DNA of the CDR3 is TGTGCCAGCAGGGAGACGAGCACAGATACGCAGTATTTT. It specifies CASRETSTDTQYF.

The chain uses TRBV19 and TRBJ2-5; 7 nucleotides line up with TRBD1. The CDR3 is 14 amino acids. With 7 bases clipped from V and 4 bases from J, the junction kept 9 bases outside the gene matches. The germline CDR1 and CDR2 sequences are LNHDA and SQIVND (reference sequence). The CDR3 coding sequence is TGTGCCAGTACCTTACAGGGGAGTACAGAGACCCAGTACTTC. Amino acids: CASTLQGSTETQYF.

J is TRBJ2-5 and V is TRBV29-1, with D perhaps TRBD2 (7 bases). V lost 2 bases, J lost 0 bases, and 13 bases lay in between. There are 15 residues in the CDR3. CDR1 is SQVTM, CDR2 ANQGSEA, per germline. Written as DNA, the CDR3 is TGCAGCGTTGAAAGGGCGGGGGCGGACCAAGAGACCCAGTACTTC. Protein sequence: CSVERAGADQETQYF.

This clone has only a few counts. The chain is built from TRBV18 and TRBJ1-3; possible D gene TRBD1, 5 bases. CDR1 is KGHSH and CDR2 is LQKENI in the germline V gene. This CDR3 is built from 14 residues. V gave up 5 bases and J gave up 0 bases, with 8 bases separating them. The CDR3 loop reads CASSSTVSGNTIYF. The CDR3 DNA is TGTGCCAGCTCATCGACAGTCTCTGGAAACACCATATATTTT.

The gene calls are TRBV19 and TRBJ1-5; 10 positions match TRBD1. V shed 5 bases, J shed 5 bases, and the junction held 9 bases outside the gene matches. Germline CDR1 LNHDA, CDR2 SQIVND (reference sequence). CDR3 length: 16 residues. The CDR3 coding sequence is TGTGCCAGTAGTTCGGCCGGACAGGGGGGGTATCAGCCCCAGCATTTT. Its protein is CASSSAGQGGYQPQHF.

This clone was seen a single time. V gene TRBV14 combines with J gene TRBJ1-1, with a possible D match to TRBD1 (6 bases). Germline CDR1 SGHDN, CDR2 FVKESK. The ends were cut back, 6 bases at V and 5 bases at J, with 13 bases in the middle. There are 13 residues in the CDR3. The DNA for the CDR3 is TGTGCCAGCAGACCAGGGGATGGGACTGAAGCTTTCTTT. Translated, it gives CASRPGDGTEAFF.

The genes are TRBV7-9 and TRBJ2-3; no clear D. Deletions cut 0 bases from V and 0 bases from J, with 7 bases between. The CDR3 extends over 15 amino acids. The germline V gene has CDR1 SEHNR and CDR2 FQNEAQ (reference sequence). CDR3 amino acids: CASSLAAVSTDTQYF. The CDR3 DNA sequence: TGTGCCAGCAGCTTAGCGGCAGTCAGCACAGATACGCAGTATTTT.

The chain is built from TRBV28 and TRBJ1-2, with D hard to call. The CDR3 contains 13 residues. Germline values: CDR1 MDHEN, CDR2 SYDVKM. The germline V and J ends were trimmed by 5 bases and 4 bases, with 11 bases remaining between them. DNA for the CDR3: TGTGCCAGCAGTCGCAGGCAAATCTATGGCTACACCTTC. Protein sequence: CASSRRQIYGYTF.

The genes are TRBV6-5 and TRBJ1-3; possibly TRBD1 for D (5 bases). The V gene's germline CDR1 is MNHEY and CDR2 SVGAGI. The germline V and J ends were trimmed by 8 bases and 7 bases, with 18 bases remaining between them. This CDR3 is built from 14 residues. This CDR3 is CASSFTAGTNTIYF. The CDR3, as DNA: TGTGCCAGCTCATTCACGGCCGGGACTAACACCATATATTTT.

V usage is TRBV5-1 and J usage is TRBJ2-1; TRBD2 matches at 10 bases. The CDR3 contains 13 residues. CDR1 is SGHRS and CDR2 is YFSETQ in the germline V gene. V lost 8 bases, J lost 7 bases, and 6 bases stayed unmatched. The CDR3 loop reads CASYTSGVNEQFF. Written as DNA, the CDR3 is TGCGCCAGTTATACTAGCGGGGTAAATGAGCAGTTCTTC.

The chain joins TRBV5-1 to TRBJ1-1, with a possible D match to TRBD1 (6 bases). In germline, CDR1 is SGHRS, CDR2 YFSETQ. The CDR3 is made up of 13 amino acids. The V end lost 5 bases, the J end lost 12 bases, and 20 bases lay between the germline ends. CDR3 nucleotides: TGCGCCAGCAGTAGGGAGGGGGGCTCTGCTTCTTTCTTT. Residues: CASSREGGSASFF.

Points on this clone: The same CDR3 is also encoded by other DNA sequences in this sample. The CDR3 bases are TGCGCCAGCAGCCGGGATAGCAATCAGCCCCAGCATTTT. Protein product: CASSRDSNQPQHF. The chain recombines TRBV5-1 with TRBJ1-5; D ambiguous. Per the germline V gene, CDR1 is SGHRS and CDR2 is YFSETQ. This CDR3 contains 13 residues. V was shortened by 4 bases and J by 0 bases, with 5 bases between the two germline ends.